This T cell receptor beta chain was documented in a study of blood T cell repertoires in COVID-19. Looking at the study overall: Samples came from the United States, Italy and Spain, spanning acute and convalescent COVID-19.

Authors' data handling: It was from reference gene primer amplification that nucleated cell counts were estimated. Measured with immunoSEQ multiplex PCR; TCRdb has only the in-frame clones, and not every one. V, J and clone size are taken as reported in that table, and D and trimming were inferred from the DNA itself. The sample shows 270,000 or so clones, 89% of them seen only once. This clone has only one observation. V lost 6 bases and J lost 8, with 13 bases in between. Germline lookup yields CDR1 SQVTM and CDR2 ANQGSEA. This CDR3 contains 12 residues. Material for sequencing was peripheral blood. This receptor was identified in a middle-aged woman who had recovered from COVID-19. The genes are TRBV29-1 and TRBJ1-4; maybe TRBD1 (5 bases). The CDR3 here is CSVRQSREKLFF. The CDR3 DNA reads TGCAGCGTGCGACAGTCGAGGGAAAAACTGTTTTTT.